The present T cell receptor beta chain was sequenced within a study of human thymus T cells. Findings and limits, study-wide: Thymic and blood repertoires appeared to carry a bias in their V and J gene usage.

As for this clone: Its matching antigen is unknown.

Corrective surgery for congenital heart defects was being performed on the healthy Finnish infants who were the donors. During surgery, about 0.5-1 mL peripheral blood was drawn from four of eight donors. All available leukocytes, rather than a set cell count, yielded the blood DNA. CDR1 and CDR2 (germline): SGDLS, YYNGEE. The CDR3 contains 14 residues. Trimming pared 2 bases from V and 6 bases from J, leaving 11 bases between. Assay used: immunoSEQ multiplex PCR; TCRdb lists only in-frame clones, some missing. The sample lists about 50,000 clones; over 90% were seen once. This clonotype originated in a girl in the first two years of life with a congenital heart defect but otherwise immunologically healthy. This chain links TRBV9 with TRBJ2-2; TRBD2 is a possible D gene (6 bases). The sample was blood. CDR3 nucleotide sequence: TGTGCCAGCAGCGTTTCGGGAGCTTCCGGGGAGCTGTTTTTT. This gives the protein CASSVSGASGELFF.